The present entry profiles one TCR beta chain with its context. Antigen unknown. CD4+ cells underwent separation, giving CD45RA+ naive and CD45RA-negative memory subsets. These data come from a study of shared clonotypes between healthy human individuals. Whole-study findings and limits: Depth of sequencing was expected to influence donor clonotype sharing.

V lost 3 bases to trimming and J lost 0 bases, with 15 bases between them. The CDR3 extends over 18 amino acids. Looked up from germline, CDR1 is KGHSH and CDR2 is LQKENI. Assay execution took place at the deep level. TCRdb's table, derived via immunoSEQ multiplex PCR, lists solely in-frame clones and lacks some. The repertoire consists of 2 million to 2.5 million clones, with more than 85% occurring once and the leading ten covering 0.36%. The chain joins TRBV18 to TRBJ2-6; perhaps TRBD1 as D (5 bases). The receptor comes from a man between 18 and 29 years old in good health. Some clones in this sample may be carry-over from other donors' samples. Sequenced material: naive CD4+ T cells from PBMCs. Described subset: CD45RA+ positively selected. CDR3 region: CASSPRWGGSSGANVLTF. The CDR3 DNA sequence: TGTGCCAGCTCACCGAGGTGGGGCGGCAGCTCTGGGGCCAACGTCCTGACTTTC. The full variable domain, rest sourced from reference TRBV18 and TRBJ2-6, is NAGVMQNPRHLVRRRGQEARLRCSPMKGHSHVYWYRQLPEEGLKFMVYLQKENIIDESGMPKERFSAEFPKEGPSILRIQQVVRGDSAAYFCASSPRWGGSSGANVLTFGAGSRLTVL.